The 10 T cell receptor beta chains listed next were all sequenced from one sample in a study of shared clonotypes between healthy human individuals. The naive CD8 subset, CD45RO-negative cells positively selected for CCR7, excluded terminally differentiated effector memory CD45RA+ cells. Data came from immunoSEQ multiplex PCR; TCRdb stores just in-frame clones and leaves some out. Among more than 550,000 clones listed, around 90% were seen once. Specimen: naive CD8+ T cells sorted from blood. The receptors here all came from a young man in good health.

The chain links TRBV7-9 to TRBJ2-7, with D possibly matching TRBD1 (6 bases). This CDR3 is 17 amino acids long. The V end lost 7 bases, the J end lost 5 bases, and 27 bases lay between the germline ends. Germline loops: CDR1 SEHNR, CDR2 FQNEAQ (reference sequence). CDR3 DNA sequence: TGTGCCAGCACCCTTGACCTGACAGGTTCTGTCATGCACGAGCAGTACTTC. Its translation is CASTLDLTGSVMHEQYF.

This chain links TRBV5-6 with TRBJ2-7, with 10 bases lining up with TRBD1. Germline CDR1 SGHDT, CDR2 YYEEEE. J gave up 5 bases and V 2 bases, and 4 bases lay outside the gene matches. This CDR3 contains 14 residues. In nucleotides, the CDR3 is TGTGCCAGCAGCTTATGGACAGGGGGTCACGAGCAGTACTTC. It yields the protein CASSLWTGGHEQYF.

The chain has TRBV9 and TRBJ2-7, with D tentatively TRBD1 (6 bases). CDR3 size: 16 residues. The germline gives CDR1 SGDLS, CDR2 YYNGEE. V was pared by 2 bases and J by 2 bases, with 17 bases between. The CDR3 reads CASSVTAGEPTYEQYF. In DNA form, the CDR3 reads TGTGCCAGCAGCGTCACGGCAGGGGAACCCACCTACGAGCAGTACTTC.

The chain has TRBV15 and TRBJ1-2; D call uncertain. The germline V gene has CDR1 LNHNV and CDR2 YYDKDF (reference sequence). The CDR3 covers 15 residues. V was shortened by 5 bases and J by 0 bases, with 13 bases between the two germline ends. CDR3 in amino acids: CATSSPWATNYGYTF. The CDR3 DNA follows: TGTGCCACCAGCTCTCCCTGGGCCACTAACTATGGCTACACCTTC.

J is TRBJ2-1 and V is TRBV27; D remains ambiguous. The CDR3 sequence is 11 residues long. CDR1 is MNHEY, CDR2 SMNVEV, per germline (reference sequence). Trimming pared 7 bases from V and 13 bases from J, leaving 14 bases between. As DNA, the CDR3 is TGTGCCAGCATGGAAAGTTTAGTACAGTTCTTC. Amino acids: CASMESLVQFF.

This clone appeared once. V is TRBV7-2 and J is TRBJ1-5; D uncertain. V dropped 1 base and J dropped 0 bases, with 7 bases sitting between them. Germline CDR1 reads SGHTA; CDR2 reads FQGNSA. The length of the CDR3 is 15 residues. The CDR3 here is CASSLGGDSNQPQHF. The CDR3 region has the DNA TGTGCCAGCAGCTTAGGAGGAGATAGCAATCAGCCCCAGCATTTT. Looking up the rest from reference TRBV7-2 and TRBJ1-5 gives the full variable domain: GAGVSQSPSNKVTEKGKDVELRCDPISGHTALYWYRQSLGQGLEFLIYFQGNSAPDKSGLPSDRFSAERTGGSVSTLTIQRTQQEDSAVYLCASSLGGDSNQPQHFGDGTRLSIL.

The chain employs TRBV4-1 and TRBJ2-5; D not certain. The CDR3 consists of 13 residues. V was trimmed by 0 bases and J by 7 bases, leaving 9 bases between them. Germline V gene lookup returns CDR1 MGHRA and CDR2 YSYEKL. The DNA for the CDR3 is TGCGCCAGCAGCCAAGAGGCCCAGATGACCCAGTACTTC. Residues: CASSQEAQMTQYF.

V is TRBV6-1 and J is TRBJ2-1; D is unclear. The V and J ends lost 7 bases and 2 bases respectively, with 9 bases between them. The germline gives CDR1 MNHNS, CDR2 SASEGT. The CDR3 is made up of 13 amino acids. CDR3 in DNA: TGTGCCAGCAATACGGAAACCTACAATGAGCAGTTCTTC. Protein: CASNTETYNEQFF.

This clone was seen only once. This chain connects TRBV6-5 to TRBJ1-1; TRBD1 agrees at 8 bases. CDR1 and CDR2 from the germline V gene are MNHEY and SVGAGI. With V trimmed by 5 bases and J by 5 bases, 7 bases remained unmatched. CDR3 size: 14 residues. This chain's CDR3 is CASSRTGPSTEAFF. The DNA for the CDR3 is TGTGCCAGCAGTCGGACAGGGCCTAGTACTGAAGCTTTCTTT.

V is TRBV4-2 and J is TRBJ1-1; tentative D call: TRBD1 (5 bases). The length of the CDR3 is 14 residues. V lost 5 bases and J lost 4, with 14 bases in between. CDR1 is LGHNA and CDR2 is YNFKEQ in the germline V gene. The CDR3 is CASSSGTAGTEAFF. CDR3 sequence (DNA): TGTGCCAGCAGCTCCGGGACCGCCGGCACTGAAGCTTTCTTT.